The 27 T cell receptor beta chains presented below share a single source sample, sequenced in a study of cytomegalovirus exposure and HLA in healthy donors. This PCR relied on a set of 60 Vbeta primers and 13 Jbeta primers. The table came from immunoSEQ multiplex PCR; TCRdb's copy has only in-frame clones and leaves some out. The data contain over 70,000 clones, roughly 60% of them singletons. Sequencing was done on a sample of PBMCs. These receptors originate from a woman aged 45 to 65 in good health and CMV-seropositive.

The V call is TRBV28, the J call TRBJ2-6, with D possibly matching TRBD1 (5 bases). CDR3 length: 15 residues. The germline V and J ends were trimmed by 2 bases and 0 bases, with 5 bases remaining between them. Germline V gene lookup returns CDR1 MDHEN and CDR2 SYDVKM. Here the CDR3 reads CASSLDSSGANVLTF. CDR3 in DNA: TGTGCCAGCAGTTTAGACAGCTCTGGGGCCAACGTCCTGACTTTC.

This clone was counted only a few times. This same CDR3 is encoded by further DNA sequences in the sample. The chain couples TRBV29-1 to TRBJ2-3; D not resolved. The V gene's germline CDR1 is SQVTM and CDR2 ANQGSEA. V lost 4 bases and J 1 base, leaving 12 bases between the germline ends. The CDR3 loop spans 14 amino acids. CDR3 loop: CSVGGTKGTDTQYF. The CDR3 DNA reads as TGCAGCGTTGGTGGAACTAAGGGCACAGATACGCAGTATTTT.

The genes are TRBV7-3 and TRBJ2-3; 7 bases are a match to TRBD2. CDR3 length: 14 residues. Germline values: CDR1 SGHTA, CDR2 FQGTGA. The V segment lost 5 bases and the J segment 4 bases; nucleotides outside the gene matches: 6. CDR3 loop: CASSESGGSDTQYF. The CDR3 DNA reads as TGTGCCAGCAGCGAGTCGGGGGGTTCAGATACGCAGTATTTT.

The CDR3 DNA reads as TGTGCCAGCAGCCCCCACCTGGACAGGGAGGATGGCTACACCTTC. Its protein product is CASSPHLDREDGYTF. The V call is TRBV28, the J call TRBJ1-2, with TRBD1 matching 8 bases. Germline lookup yields CDR1 MDHEN and CDR2 SYDVKM. V lost 6 bases and J lost 6; bases outside the gene matches: 12. The CDR3 is made up of 15 amino acids.

The chain combines TRBV4-1 with TRBJ1-5; D remains unclear. Looked up from germline, CDR1 is MGHRA and CDR2 is YSYEKL. This CDR3 contains 13 residues. V was shortened by 2 bases and J by 5 bases, with 7 bases between the two germline ends. The CDR3 reads CASSQQEYQPQHF. In DNA form, the CDR3 reads TGCGCCAGCAGCCAACAAGAGTATCAGCCCCAGCATTTT.

The CDR3 spells CSVSAGLDYGYTF. In DNA, the CDR3 is TGCAGCGTCTCCGCGGGACTGGACTATGGCTACACCTTC. The chain links TRBV29-1 to TRBJ1-2, with D possibly TRBD1 on 5 matching bases. In germline, CDR1 is SQVTM, CDR2 ANQGSEA. This CDR3 contains 13 residues. V lost 6 bases and J 3 bases, leaving 14 bases between the germline ends.

The rearrangement links TRBV21-1 to TRBJ1-5; the table's D call, TRBD1, has no DNA check behind it. TRBV21-1 is noted as a pseudogene. CDR3 size: 15 residues. CDR3 nucleotides: TGTGCCAGCAGCAAAGACTCCAGGCTTAATCAGCCCCAGCATTTT. Translating gives CASSKDSRLNQPQHF.

The genes are TRBV11-3 and TRBJ2-5; D perhaps matches TRBD2 (6 bases). Germline values: CDR1 SGHNT, CDR2 YENEEA. The CDR3 loop spans 14 amino acids. Trimming removed 2 bases from V and 3 bases from J, with 10 bases in between. This CDR3 is CASSLYGGEETQYF. The CDR3 nucleotides read TGTGCCAGCAGCTTATACGGCGGGGAAGAGACCCAGTACTTC.

Within the sample, this clone is large. V is TRBV4-3 and J is TRBJ1-2, with a possible D match to TRBD1 (5 bases). The germline CDR1 and CDR2 sequences are LGHNA and YSLEER. V was pared by 0 bases and J by 0 bases, with 14 bases between. The CDR3 is made up of 17 amino acids. CDR3 nucleotide sequence: TGCGCCAGCAGCCAAGACATATGGGACTCCTCTAACTATGGCTACACCTTC. Amino acids: CASSQDIWDSSNYGYTF.

This chain uses TRBV4-1 with TRBJ2-5; TRBD2 matches 9 bases. V lost 1 base, J lost 0 bases, and 3 bases stayed unmatched. There are 16 residues in the CDR3. Germline CDR1 reads MGHRA; CDR2 reads YSYEKL. The CDR3 region is CASSQGLAGYQETQYF. CDR3 DNA sequence: TGCGCCAGCAGCCAAGGGCTAGCGGGGTACCAAGAGACCCAGTACTTC.

Of note for this clone: Relative to the germline gene, one junction end is altered; a read error may explain this. The V gene is TRBV6-4, the J gene TRBJ1-4; 7 nucleotides agree with TRBD1. The CDR3 contains 13 residues. Germline assignment: CDR1 MRHNA and CDR2 SNTAGT. In nucleotides, the CDR3 is TGTGCCAGCAGTGACCGGATTGGACAGGCTTTAACCTTT. Translating it yields CASSDRIGQALTF.

The sample holds many counts of this clone. The chain employs TRBV6-1 and TRBJ2-6; 8 nucleotides line up with TRBD1. The trim removed 4 bases at V and 2 bases at J, leaving 7 bases unmatched. Germline CDR1 reads MNHNS; CDR2 reads SASEGT. The CDR3 consists of 17 residues. CDR3 sequence: CASSGGQGGAGANVLTF. For the CDR3, the DNA is TGTGCCAGCAGTGGAGGACAGGGAGGTGCTGGGGCCAACGTCCTGACTTTC.

This clone was picked up a small number of times. This chain joins TRBV7-6 and TRBJ2-2; D gene uncertain. The V and J ends lost 5 bases and 1 base respectively, with 17 bases between them. Looked up from germline, CDR1 is SGHVS and CDR2 is FNYEAQ. The CDR3 loop spans 17 amino acids. Here the CDR3 reads CASSRRLAGENTGELFF. In DNA form, the CDR3 reads TGTGCCAGCAGCCGACGCTTGGCAGGTGAGAACACCGGGGAGCTGTTTTTT. Full variable domain (remainder filled in from reference TRBV7-6 and TRBJ2-2): GAGVSQSPRYKVTKRGQDVALRCDPISGHVSLYWYRQALGQGPEFLTYFNYEAQQDKSGLPNDRFSAERPEGSISTLTIQRTEQRDSAMYRCASSRRLAGENTGELFFGEGSRLTVL.

This clone occurred a few times. This sequence joins TRBV6-4 and TRBJ2-1; 12 positions agree with TRBD2. V was pared by 5 bases and J by 10 bases, with 12 bases of the junction left unmatched. Germline V gene data show CDR1 as MRHNA and CDR2 as SNTAGT. The CDR3 loop spans 16 amino acids. CDR3 loop: CASSLSPSGGANEQFF. In nucleotides, the CDR3 is TGTGCCAGCAGTTTATCTCCTAGCGGGGGGGCCAACGAGCAGTTCTTC.

This clone was recorded at least ten times. J is TRBJ1-5 and V is TRBV19; D unclear. Germline assignment: CDR1 LNHDA and CDR2 SQIVND (reference sequence). Trimming shortened V by 1 base and J by 2 bases, and 9 bases separated the two germline ends. The CDR3 is 15 amino acids. The DNA of the CDR3 is TGTGCCAGTAGTATAGGAAGGAGAGGCAATCAGCCCCAGCATTTT. This encodes CASSIGRRGNQPQHF. Using reference TRBV19 and TRBJ1-5 for the parts outside the CDR3, the full variable domain is DGGITQSPKYLFRKEGQNVTLSCEQNLNHDAMYWYRQDPGQGLRLIYYSQIVNDFQKGDIAEGYSVSREKKESFPLTVTSAQKNPTAFYLCASSIGRRGNQPQHFGDGTRLSIL.

The chain is built from TRBV15 and TRBJ2-5, with 8 bases fitting TRBD2. The closer fit of TRBJ2-7 to the DNA end suggests the J call may be wrong. Germline V CDR1 and CDR2: LNHNV, YYDKDF (reference sequence). The CDR3 sequence is 15 residues long. CDR3 sequence: CATSRPGLGDYEQYF. The CDR3 DNA sequence: TGTGCCACCAGCAGGCCGGGACTAGGCGACTACGAGCAGTACTTC.

This clone has just a few counts. V usage is TRBV28 and J usage is TRBJ2-1, with D tentatively TRBD1 (6 bases). The V and J ends lost 3 bases and 12 bases respectively, with 15 bases between them. Germline V lookup: CDR1 MDHEN, CDR2 SYDVKM. The CDR3 extends over 13 amino acids. The chain's CDR3 is CASSLGQGQGQFF. CDR3 DNA sequence: TGTGCCAGCAGTTTGGGGCAGGGGCAAGGGCAGTTCTTC.

This clone was detected only a few times. CDR3 region: CASTPGQGAEEQYF. The CDR3 nucleotides are TGTGCCAGTACCCCCGGACAGGGGGCGGAGGAGCAGTACTTC. The genes are TRBV19 and TRBJ2-7, with 11 bases matching TRBD1. The CDR3 consists of 14 residues. Per germline, CDR1 LNHDA and CDR2 SQIVND (reference sequence). After removal of 7 bases from V and 7 bases from J, the junction contained 9 bases not matched to a gene.

The J gene is TRBJ1-1, the V gene TRBV5-1; TRBD1 matches 10 bases. The CDR3 totals 18 residues. V was clipped by 5 bases and J by 1 base; unmatched bases: 14. Germline V gives CDR1 SGHRS, CDR2 YFSETQ. For the CDR3, the DNA is TGCGCCAGCAGGACTCCGACAGGGGGCCTGGACAAGAACACTGAAGCTTTCTTT. Protein product: CASRTPTGGLDKNTEAFF.

The chain carries TRBV7-2 and TRBJ2-6; no definite D call. The V and J ends lost 1 base and 1 base respectively, with 5 bases between them. This CDR3 comprises 15 residues. Germline loops: CDR1 SGHTA, CDR2 FQGNSA. The CDR3 protein is CASSLDLSGANVLTF. The CDR3 DNA reads TGTGCCAGCAGCTTAGATCTGTCTGGGGCCAACGTCCTGACTTTC.

This clone was observed a few times. The chain uses TRBV6-5 and TRBJ2-5; D perhaps matches TRBD1 (5 bases). The V end lost 5 bases, the J end lost 2 bases, and 12 bases lay between the germline ends. Germline CDR1 and CDR2: MNHEY and SVGAGI. The CDR3 loop spans 14 amino acids. The CDR3 bases are TGTGCCAGCAGTGCAGGGCCCAATCAAGAGACCCAGTACTTC. Translated, it gives CASSAGPNQETQYF.

The chain uses TRBV6-1 and TRBJ2-1, with D possibly being TRBD1 (5 bases). Trimming pared 2 bases from V and 1 base from J, leaving 9 bases between. CDR3 length: 15 amino acids. Per the germline V gene, CDR1 is MNHNS and CDR2 is SASEGT. The CDR3 region is CASSERGSSYNEQFF. The CDR3 DNA follows: TGTGCCAGCAGTGAAAGGGGATCGTCCTACAATGAGCAGTTCTTC.

The V and J genes are TRBV28 and TRBJ2-7, with TRBD1 matching 9 bases. This CDR3 has 15 residues. The V and J ends lost 7 bases and 3 bases, in that order; junction bases with no gene match: 10. CDR1 MDHEN and CDR2 SYDVKM come from the germline V gene. DNA of the CDR3: TGTGCCAGCAAAGGGACAGGGACTATTTTCTACGAGCAGTACTTC. This sequence encodes CASKGTGTIFYEQYF.

CDR3 protein: CASIAGGQDTQYF. The CDR3, as DNA: TGTGCCAGCATTGCAGGGGGCCAAGATACGCAGTATTTT. V gene TRBV6-5 combines with J gene TRBJ2-3; TRBD1 aligns across 8 bases. Germline CDR1 MNHEY, CDR2 SVGAGI. V trimming: 7 bases; J trimming: 5 bases; junction bases outside the gene matches: 5. The CDR3 length is 13 residues.

This chain links TRBV25-1 with TRBJ2-7; no clear D gene. The CDR3 is 11 residues long. The germline CDR1 and CDR2 sequences are MGHDK and SYGVNS. Deletions cut 4 bases from V and 4 bases from J, with 5 bases between. CDR3 in amino acids: CASSAGYEQYF. The CDR3 DNA reads as TGTGCCAGCAGTGCGGGTTACGAGCAGTACTTC.

The chain links TRBV18 to TRBJ2-1, with 10 bases that match TRBD1. Germline values: CDR1 KGHSH, CDR2 LQKENI. The CDR3 runs 17 residues. With 4 bases clipped from V and 8 bases from J, the junction kept 14 bases outside the gene matches. The CDR3 sequence: CASSQNPGQGPGDEQFF. The CDR3 DNA is TGTGCCAGCTCACAAAATCCGGGACAGGGGCCGGGCGATGAGCAGTTCTTC. Together with reference TRBV18 and TRBJ2-1, the CDR3 gives the full variable domain: NAGVMQNPRHLVRRRGQEARLRCSPMKGHSHVYWYRQLPEEGLKFMVYLQKENIIDESGMPKERFSAEFPKEGPSILRIQQVVRGDSAAYFCASSQNPGQGPGDEQFFGPGTRLTVL.

V gene TRBV29-1 combines with J gene TRBJ2-7, with 8 nucleotides matching TRBD1. CDR3 length: 13 residues. CDR1 and CDR2 from the germline V gene are SQVTM and ANQGSEA. V lost 4 bases to trimming and J lost 3 bases; unmatched junction nucleotides: 5. CDR3 DNA sequence: TGCAGCGTTGGCCACGGACAGGGCTACGAGCAGTACTTC. Encoded protein: CSVGHGQGYEQYF.